A single TCR beta chain is shown here with its context. As handled by the study authors: Amplifying reference gene primers gave estimates of nucleated cell counts. Clones were sequenced by immunoSEQ multiplex PCR, and TCRdb holds only the in-frame ones, with some missing. That table furnishes V, J and clone size, whereas the DNA furnished D and trimming. The top ten hold approximately 4.1% of the sample, which has over 150,000 clones, approximately 86% seen once. The data were taken from a study of blood T cell repertoires in COVID-19. Overall study: Sources were T cells, B-cell-depleted T cells, or PBMCs; the material itself was cDNA or gDNA.

Germline CDR1 reads SGHTS; CDR2 reads YDEGEE. The CDR3 sequence is 17 residues long. Trimming left V 0 bases short and J 0 bases short, with 13 bases between. The sequenced sample consisted of peripheral blood. The chain carries TRBV5-8 and TRBJ1-5; D remains unclear. The TCR comes from a woman in her fifties or sixties who had recovered from COVID-19. CDR3 region: CASSLAGGDLSNQPQHF. Written as DNA, the CDR3 is TGTGCCAGCAGCTTGGCTGGAGGTGACCTTAGCAATCAGCCCCAGCATTTT.